The sample holds a few counts of the clone carrying this T cell receptor beta chain. These data are taken from a study of response to subunit inactivated influenza vaccine. TCRdb fed the RT-PCR reads into MiXCR, producing one record per CDR3 protein. The data show a few hundred thousand distinct CDR3 sequences, with 11% to 15% seen just once and 11% held by the top ten. The germline V gene encodes CDR1 KGHSH and CDR2 LQKENI. CDR3 size: 13 residues. The V and J ends lost 2 bases and 8 bases respectively, with 12 bases between them. This chain joins TRBV18 and TRBJ1-2; a possible D gene is TRBD1 (6 bases). The sequencing here drew on PBMCs from blood, taken 11 to 12 days after vaccination. This receptor was obtained from a man over 45 who received an inactivated influenza vaccine. The DNA for the CDR3 is TGTGCCAGCTCACCAGAACAGGGCGGGGGCTACACCTTC. Translated: CASSPEQGGGYTF.